The sequence of this T cell receptor (beta chain) was determined in a study of cytomegalovirus exposure and HLA in healthy donors. Study results and limitations: The authors listed around 150 TCR beta chains as cytomegalovirus-associated. With high specificity and sensitivity, the classifier reportedly diagnosed cytomegalovirus status.

Notes on this clone: Its cognate antigen is unknown. Other DNA sequences within the sample encode an identical CDR3.

TCRdb's table, derived via immunoSEQ multiplex PCR, lists solely in-frame clones and lacks some. The sample yields some 240,000 clones, about 90% seen once. Material for sequencing was PBMCs. This clonotype originated in a woman in her twenties or thirties in good health and CMV-seropositive.

CDR3 nucleotides: TGTGCCAGCAGTCCTCCGGGACTAGCGTACGAGCAGTACTTC. Residues: CASSPPGLAYEQYF. J is TRBJ2-7 and V is TRBV28; 10 positions match TRBD2. This CDR3 spans 14 amino acids. With 5 bases clipped from V and 4 bases from J, the junction kept 5 bases outside the gene matches. Germline CDR1 MDHEN, CDR2 SYDVKM.